A single sample gave rise to the 28 T cell receptor beta chains below, sequenced in a study of response to subunit inactivated influenza vaccine. TCRdb ran MiXCR on the RT-PCR reads and lists one entry per CDR3 protein. This table has about 500,000 distinct CDR3 sequences, about 17% appearing once. Source: CD4+ T cells sorted from PBMCs, taken approximately 25 months after vaccination. The receptors shown here come from a man aged 50-75 years who received an inactivated influenza vaccine.

The J gene is TRBJ1-2, the V gene TRBV4-1; D might be TRBD1 (5 bases). The V end was cut by 1 base, the J end by 2 bases, with 8 bases between. The CDR3 sequence is 14 residues long. Germline V gene data show CDR1 as MGHRA and CDR2 as YSYEKL. The CDR3 loop reads CASSQGEGNYGYTF. The CDR3 DNA is TGCGCCAGCAGCCAAGGAGAGGGGAACTATGGCTACACCTTC.

CDR3 bases: TGCAGCGTAGGACAGGGAGTAACCGGGGAGCTGTTTTTT. Its translation: CSVGQGVTGELFF. The chain is built from TRBV29-1 and TRBJ2-2, with 8 positions matching TRBD1. The CDR3 runs to 13 residues. V trimming: 6 bases; J trimming: 5 bases; junction bases outside the gene matches: 5. Looked up from germline, CDR1 is SQVTM and CDR2 is ANQGSEA.

In DNA form, the CDR3 reads TGCAGTGCTTTCGTTGGACAACCGGGGGTCTATGGCTACACCTTC. Residues: CSAFVGQPGVYGYTF. The V and J genes are TRBV20-1 and TRBJ1-2; weak D call: TRBD1 (5 bases). Germline CDR1 DFQATT, CDR2 SNEGSKA (reference sequence). Trimming left V 5 bases short and J 4 bases short, with 20 bases between. The CDR3 is 15 residues long.

J is TRBJ2-7 and V is TRBV7-9; 8 nucleotides agree with TRBD1. The CDR3 contains 14 residues. Germline-derived CDR1 and CDR2 are SEHNR and FQNEAQ (reference sequence). V dropped 8 bases and J dropped 5; count of bases not matched to a gene: 11. CDR3 DNA sequence: TGTGCCAGCGGTAAAGCTGCAGGGGGCCACGAGCAGTACTTC. This translates into CASGKAAGGHEQYF.

This chain links TRBV6-1 with TRBJ2-7; 12 positions match TRBD2. V dropped 5 bases and J dropped 2; count of bases not matched to a gene: 4. Germline CDR1 and CDR2: MNHNS and SASEGT. This CDR3 contains 15 residues. The CDR3 DNA reads as TGTGCCAGCAGTAGGACTAGCGGGGCCCCCTACGAGCAGTACTTC. Its translation is CASSRTSGAPYEQYF.

The rearrangement uses TRBV20-1 and TRBJ1-1; TRBD1 might be the D (5 bases). CDR1 is DFQATT and CDR2 is SNEGSKA in the germline V gene (reference sequence). The CDR3 spans 13 residues. The CDR3 spells CSRQRSGSTEAFF. CDR3 DNA: TGCAGCAGACAGCGCTCGGGAAGCACTGAAGCTTTCTTT.

This clonotype has a handful of counts. V and J are TRBV10-3 and TRBJ2-7; weak D call: TRBD2 (6 bases). The CDR3 is 12 amino acids. Germline V gene sequence: CDR1 ENHRY, CDR2 SYGVKD. Trimming removed 3 bases at V and 5 bases at J, with 8 bases between. CDR3 sequence (DNA): TGTGCCATCAGTGAACGGGGGAACGAGCAGTACTTC. It translates to CAISERGNEQYF.

This clonotype was counted only a few times. This chain links TRBV25-1 with TRBJ1-5; TRBD1 matches at 7 bases. The germline gives CDR1 MGHDK, CDR2 SYGVNS. CDR3 length: 14 amino acids. With 3 bases clipped from V and 5 bases from J, the junction kept 4 bases outside the gene matches. The CDR3 sequence: CASSDEGADQPQHF. The CDR3 nucleotides are TGTGCCAGCAGTGATGAGGGGGCGGATCAGCCCCAGCATTTT.

This clonotype was picked up a small number of times. A read error may produce the germline difference seen at one junction end. The chain carries TRBV3-1 and TRBJ2-2, with D unclear. CDR1 and CDR2 (germline): LGHDT, YNNKEL (reference sequence). CDR3 size: 15 residues. DNA for the CDR3: TGTGCCAGCAGTCAAGCGACAATGAACACCGGGGAGCTGTTTTTT. Translated: CASSQATMNTGELFF. The whole variable domain, filled in from reference TRBV3-1 and TRBJ2-2, reads DTAVSQTPKYLVTQMGNDKSIKCEQNLGHDTMYWYKQDSKKFLKIMFSYNNKELIINETVPNRFSPKSPDKAHLNLHINSLELGDSAVYFCASSQATMNTGELFFGEGSRLTVL.

This clonotype was detected many times. The chain links TRBV10-3 to TRBJ1-1; TRBD1 matches at 8 bases. Germline CDR1 and CDR2: ENHRY and SYGVKD. The CDR3 sequence is 13 residues long. The V gene end was trimmed by 6 bases and the J gene end by 4 bases; junction bases not matched to a gene: 4. The CDR3 is CAIRATGGTEAFF. CDR3 nucleotides: TGTGCCATCAGGGCCACAGGGGGCACTGAAGCTTTCTTT.

This chain links TRBV21-1 with TRBJ2-7; the table's TRBD1 call for D was not verified on the DNA. TRBV21-1 is flagged as a pseudogene. This CDR3 has 13 amino acids. The CDR3 coding sequence is TGTGTCAGCAGCAAAACAGGGGGCCACGAGCAGTACTTC. Translated: CVSSKTGGHEQYF.

This clonotype was picked up a small number of times. The chain has TRBV12-3 or TRBV12-4 and TRBJ1-5; 7 bases map to TRBD1. This CDR3 is built from 16 residues. V was pared by 2 bases and J by 1 base, with 5 bases of the junction left unmatched. Written as DNA, the CDR3 is TGTGCCAGCAGTTTAATGGCGGGACAGAGCAATCAGCCCCAGCATTTT. This sequence encodes CASSLMAGQSNQPQHF.

V and J are TRBV28 and TRBJ1-5; TRBD1 aligns across 9 bases. This CDR3 has 14 residues. The trim removed 6 bases at V and 4 bases at J, leaving 4 bases unmatched. From germline, CDR1 is MDHEN and CDR2 SYDVKM. As DNA, the CDR3 is TGTGCCAGCAGGTCGGACAGGGGAAATCAGCCCCAGCATTTT. Protein: CASRSDRGNQPQHF.

This clonotype was detected only a few times. The rearrangement joins TRBV12-3 or TRBV12-4 to TRBJ2-2; possibly TRBD2 for D (6 bases). The CDR3 sequence is 15 residues long. V was shortened by 5 bases and J by 6 bases, with 16 bases between the two germline ends. The CDR3 nucleotides read TGTGCCAGCAGTCACCGGGACTCGGCTTCCGGGGAGCTGTTTTTT. Protein: CASSHRDSASGELFF.

The V gene is TRBV5-5, the J gene TRBJ2-5; D might be TRBD2 (5 bases). V was trimmed by 4 bases and J by 4 bases, leaving 14 bases between them. Germline lookup yields CDR1 SGHKS and CDR2 YYEKEE (reference sequence). The CDR3 length is 14 residues. In nucleotides, the CDR3 is TGTGCCAGCAGCCGTGGCGGGCTATCAGAGACCCAGTACTTC. Translation gives CASSRGGLSETQYF.

This clonotype appeared many times. V is TRBV5-1 and J is TRBJ1-6; maybe TRBD1 (5 bases). V was shortened by 0 bases and J by 9 bases, with 13 bases between the two germline ends. Germline V gene lookup returns CDR1 SGHRS and CDR2 YFSETQ. The CDR3 contains 15 residues. The CDR3 spells CASSLVGRESSPLHF. CDR3 bases: TGCGCCAGCAGCTTGGTAGGCAGGGAGAGTTCACCCCTCCACTTT. Full variable domain (rest looked up from reference TRBV5-1 and TRBJ1-6): KAGVTQTPRYLIKTRGQQVTLSCSPISGHRSVSWYQQTPGQGLQFLFEYFSETQRNKGNFPGRFSGRQFSNSRSEMNVSTLELGDSALYLCASSLVGRESSPLHFGNGTRLTVT.

The table lists this clonotype with many counts. The J gene is TRBJ1-5, the V gene TRBV7-6; unclear D gene. From germline, CDR1 is SGHVS and CDR2 FNYEAQ. The CDR3 totals 13 residues. V lost 5 bases and J 6 bases, leaving 11 bases between the germline ends. For the CDR3, the DNA is TGTGCCAGCAGCCTTTCGGATTTTCAGCCCCAGCATTTT. Translated: CASSLSDFQPQHF.

The chain joins TRBV11-2 to TRBJ2-5, with D possibly matching TRBD1 (6 bases). Per germline, CDR1 SGHAT and CDR2 FQNNGV. V shed 1 base and J shed 1 base, with 7 bases lying between them. The CDR3 is made up of 14 amino acids. CDR3 coding DNA: TGTGCCAGCAGCTTAGGACAGGTCCAAGAGACCCAGTACTTC. Translation gives CASSLGQVQETQYF.

V usage is TRBV5-1 and J usage is TRBJ2-1; D is ambiguous. The CDR3 extends over 15 amino acids. Deletions cut 4 bases from V and 7 bases from J, with 18 bases between. Germline-derived CDR1 and CDR2 are SGHRS and YFSETQ. DNA for the CDR3: TGCGCCAGCAGCCCAACAATACGCCAGGAAAATGAGCAGTTCTTC. Amino acids: CASSPTIRQENEQFF. Full variable domain (remainder filled in from reference TRBV5-1 and TRBJ2-1): KAGVTQTPRYLIKTRGQQVTLSCSPISGHRSVSWYQQTPGQGLQFLFEYFSETQRNKGNFPGRFSGRQFSNSRSEMNVSTLELGDSALYLCASSPTIRQENEQFFGPGTRLTVL.

This clonotype was counted a few times. V usage is TRBV7-9 and J usage is TRBJ2-4; 7 bases agree with TRBD1. Trimming took 5 bases from V and 5 from J; bases not matched to a gene: 12. CDR1 is SEHNR, CDR2 FQNEAQ, per germline (reference sequence). The CDR3 contains 16 residues. DNA of the CDR3: TGTGCCAGCAGCCTAGAGGGACAGAGGGTACAAAACATTCAGTACTTC. Protein product: CASSLEGQRVQNIQYF.

Only a few counts were recorded for this clonotype. This chain joins TRBV9 and TRBJ2-7; 9 positions match TRBD2. The CDR3 has 15 amino acids. Germline values: CDR1 SGDLS, CDR2 YYNGEE. Trimming removed 0 bases from V and 4 bases from J; junction bases left unmatched: 5. The CDR3 protein is CASSVGNSGGYEQYF. The CDR3 DNA follows: TGTGCCAGCAGCGTAGGTAATAGCGGGGGTTACGAGCAGTACTTC.

The CDR3 DNA sequence: TGTGCCAGCAGCTCGACAGGGTCAGAGCAGCCCCAGCATTTT. Residues: CASSSTGSEQPQHF. V gene TRBV7-2 combines with J gene TRBJ1-5, with TRBD1 matching over 7 bases. Per germline, CDR1 SGHTA and CDR2 FQGNSA. V was clipped by 4 bases and J by 7 bases; unmatched bases: 7. The CDR3 covers 14 residues. Full variable domain (rest looked up from reference TRBV7-2 and TRBJ1-5): GAGVSQSPSNKVTEKGKDVELRCDPISGHTALYWYRQSLGQGLEFLIYFQGNSAPDKSGLPSDRFSAERTGGSVSTLTIQRTQQEDSAVYLCASSSTGSEQPQHFGDGTRLSIL.

This chain joins TRBV7-2 and TRBJ1-2; D not resolved. This CDR3 region has 13 residues. Between the trimmed V and J ends, which lost 5 bases and 8 bases, there was a span of 15 bases. CDR1 and CDR2 (germline): SGHTA, FQGNSA. The CDR3, as DNA: TGTGCCAGCAGCCCGTTTTCCGATAGCGGCTACACCTTC. Residues: CASSPFSDSGYTF.

This clonotype has more than one count but fewer than ten. The rearrangement joins TRBV6-6 to TRBJ2-7, with TRBD1 as a possible D gene (6 bases). Germline V CDR1 and CDR2: MNHNY, SVGAGI (reference sequence). The CDR3 is 13 residues long. Trimming shortened V by 5 bases and J by 0 bases, and 8 bases separated the two germline ends. The CDR3 DNA reads as TGTGCCAGCAGTCAGGACAGCTCCTACGAGCAGTACTTC. Its protein is CASSQDSSYEQYF.

V gene TRBV3-1 combines with J gene TRBJ2-1; D is unresolved. The V gene's germline CDR1 is LGHDT and CDR2 YNNKEL (reference sequence). This CDR3 region has 14 residues. V was cut by 5 bases and J by 4 bases, with 12 bases left in between. The CDR3 loop reads CASSYEGQYNEQFF. Here the CDR3 DNA reads TGTGCCAGCAGCTACGAAGGGCAGTACAATGAGCAGTTCTTC.

In this sample, this clonotype turned up many times. This rearrangement joins TRBV4-2 to TRBJ2-1; TRBD1 is a possible D gene (6 bases). Trimming took 0 bases from V and 5 from J, leaving 11 bases between them. The CDR3 length is 15 residues. CDR1 and CDR2 (germline): LGHNA, YNFKEQ. The CDR3 DNA follows: TGTGCCAGCAGCCAAGATCAGGGGTCGCACAATGAGCAGTTCTTC. It codes for CASSQDQGSHNEQFF.

This clonotype showed up just a few times. The rearrangement links TRBV6-1 to TRBJ2-7; 7 nucleotides match TRBD1. The germline V gene encodes CDR1 MNHNS and CDR2 SASEGT. CDR3 length: 14 residues. Germline trimming cut 6 bases from V and 2 bases from J; bases unmatched to any gene: 7. The DNA of the CDR3 is TGTGCCAGCAGCGAAACGGGACAGACCTACGAGCAGTACTTC. This encodes CASSETGQTYEQYF.

This chain links TRBV7-9 with TRBJ2-3, with D hard to call. With 2 bases removed from V and 7 bases from J, the gap between germline ends came to 10 bases. The CDR3 sequence is 13 residues long. In germline, CDR1 is SEHNR, CDR2 FQNEAQ (reference sequence). As DNA, the CDR3 is TGTGCCAGCAGCTTACAGGCCGGTAATACGCAGTATTTT. It is translated as CASSLQAGNTQYF.